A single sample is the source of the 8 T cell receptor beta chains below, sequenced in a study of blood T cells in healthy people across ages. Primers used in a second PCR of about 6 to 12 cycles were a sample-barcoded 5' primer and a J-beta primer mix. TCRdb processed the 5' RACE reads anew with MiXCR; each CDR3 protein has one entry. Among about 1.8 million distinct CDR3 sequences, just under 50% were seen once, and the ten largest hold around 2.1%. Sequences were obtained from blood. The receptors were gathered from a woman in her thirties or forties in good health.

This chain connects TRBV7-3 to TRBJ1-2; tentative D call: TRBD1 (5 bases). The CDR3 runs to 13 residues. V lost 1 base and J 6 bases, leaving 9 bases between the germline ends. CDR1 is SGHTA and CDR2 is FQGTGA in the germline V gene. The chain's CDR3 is CASSLIQGHGYTF. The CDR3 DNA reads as TGTGCCAGCAGCTTAATCCAGGGTCATGGCTACACCTTC.

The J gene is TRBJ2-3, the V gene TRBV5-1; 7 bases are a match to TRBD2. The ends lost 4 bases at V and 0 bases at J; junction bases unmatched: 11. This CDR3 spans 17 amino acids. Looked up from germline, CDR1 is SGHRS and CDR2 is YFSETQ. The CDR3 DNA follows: TGCGCCAGCAGCCTGTGGGCCGGGACTACTAGCACAGATACGCAGTATTTT. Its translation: CASSLWAGTTSTDTQYF.

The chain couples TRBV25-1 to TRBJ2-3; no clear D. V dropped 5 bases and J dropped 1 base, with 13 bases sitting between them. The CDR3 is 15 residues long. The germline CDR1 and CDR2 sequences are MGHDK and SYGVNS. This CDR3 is CASSTGLGRTDTQYF. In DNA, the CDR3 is TGTGCCAGCAGTACGGGTCTCGGCCGCACAGATACGCAGTATTTT.

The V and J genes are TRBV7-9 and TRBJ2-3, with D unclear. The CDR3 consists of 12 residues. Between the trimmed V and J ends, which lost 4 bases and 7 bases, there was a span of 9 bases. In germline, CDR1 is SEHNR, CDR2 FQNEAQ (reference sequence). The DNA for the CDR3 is TGTGCCAGCAGCTCGGCCGCTAATACGCAGTATTTT. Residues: CASSSAANTQYF.

CDR3 in DNA: TGCGCCAGCAGCTCCATTACCCCGGGACTTACCAGCACAGATACGCAGTATTTT. Amino acids: CASSSITPGLTSTDTQYF. V gene TRBV5-1 combines with J gene TRBJ2-3, with D perhaps matching TRBD2 (6 bases). V was trimmed by 3 bases and J by 0 bases, leaving 20 bases between them. Per germline, CDR1 SGHRS and CDR2 YFSETQ. The CDR3 loop spans 18 amino acids.

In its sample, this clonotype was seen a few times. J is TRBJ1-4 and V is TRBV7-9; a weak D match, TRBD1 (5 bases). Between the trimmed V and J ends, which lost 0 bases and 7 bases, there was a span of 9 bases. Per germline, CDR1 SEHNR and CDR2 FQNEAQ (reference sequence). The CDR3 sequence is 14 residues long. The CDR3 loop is CASSLAGTVEKLFF. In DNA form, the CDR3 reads TGTGCCAGCAGCTTAGCTGGGACGGTTGAAAAACTGTTTTTT. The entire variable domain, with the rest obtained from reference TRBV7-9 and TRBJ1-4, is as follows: DTGVSQNPRHKITKRGQNVTFRCDPISEHNRLYWYRQTLGQGPEFLTYFQNEAQLEKSRLLSDRFSAERPKGSFSTLEIQRTEQGDSAMYLCASSLAGTVEKLFFGSGTQLSVL.

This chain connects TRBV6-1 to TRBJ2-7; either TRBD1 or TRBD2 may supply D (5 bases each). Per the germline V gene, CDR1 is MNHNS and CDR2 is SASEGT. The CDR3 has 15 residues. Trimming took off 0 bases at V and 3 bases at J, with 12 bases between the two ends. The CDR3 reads CASSEAGQGVYEQYF. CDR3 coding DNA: TGTGCCAGCAGTGAAGCGGGGCAGGGAGTCTACGAGCAGTACTTC.

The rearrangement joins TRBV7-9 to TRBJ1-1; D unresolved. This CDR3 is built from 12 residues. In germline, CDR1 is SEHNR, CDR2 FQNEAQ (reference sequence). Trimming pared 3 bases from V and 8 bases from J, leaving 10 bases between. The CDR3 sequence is CASSFRDLEAFF. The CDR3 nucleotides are TGTGCCAGCAGCTTCCGGGATCTAGAAGCTTTCTTT.